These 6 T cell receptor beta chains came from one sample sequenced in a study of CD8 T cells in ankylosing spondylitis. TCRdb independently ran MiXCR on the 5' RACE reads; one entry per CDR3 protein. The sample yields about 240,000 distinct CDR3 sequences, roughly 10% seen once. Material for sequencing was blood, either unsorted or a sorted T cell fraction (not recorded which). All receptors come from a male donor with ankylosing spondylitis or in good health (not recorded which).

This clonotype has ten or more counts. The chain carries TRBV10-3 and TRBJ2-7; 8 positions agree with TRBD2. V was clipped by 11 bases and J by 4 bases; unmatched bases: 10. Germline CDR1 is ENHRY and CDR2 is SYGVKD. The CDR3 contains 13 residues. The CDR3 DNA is TGTGCCGCCAGAGCGGGAGTGGGGTACGAGCAGTACTTC. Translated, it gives CAARAGVGYEQYF.

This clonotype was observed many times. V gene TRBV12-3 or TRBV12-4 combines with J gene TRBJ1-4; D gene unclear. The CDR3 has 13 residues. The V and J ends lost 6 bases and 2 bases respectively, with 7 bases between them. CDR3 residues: CASSQATNEKLFF. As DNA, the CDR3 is TGTGCCAGCAGCCAGGCCACTAATGAAAAACTGTTTTTT.

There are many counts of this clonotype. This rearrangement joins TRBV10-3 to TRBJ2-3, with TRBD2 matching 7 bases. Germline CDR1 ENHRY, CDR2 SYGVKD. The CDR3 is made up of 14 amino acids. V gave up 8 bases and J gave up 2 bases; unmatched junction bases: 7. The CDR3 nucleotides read TGTGCCATCGCGGCGGGGGAGCCCACAGATACGCAGTATTTT. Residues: CAIAAGEPTDTQYF.

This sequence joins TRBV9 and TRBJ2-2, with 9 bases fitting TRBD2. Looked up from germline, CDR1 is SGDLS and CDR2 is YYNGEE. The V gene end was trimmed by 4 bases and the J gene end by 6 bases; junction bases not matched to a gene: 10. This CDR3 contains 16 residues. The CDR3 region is CASSPRLAEMAGELFF. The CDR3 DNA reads TGTGCCAGCAGCCCCAGACTAGCGGAGATGGCCGGGGAGCTGTTTTTT.

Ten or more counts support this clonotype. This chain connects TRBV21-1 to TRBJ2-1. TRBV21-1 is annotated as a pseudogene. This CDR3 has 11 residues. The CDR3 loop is CASSSPNEQFF. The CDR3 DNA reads TGTGCCAGCAGCAGCCCAAATGAGCAGTTCTTC.

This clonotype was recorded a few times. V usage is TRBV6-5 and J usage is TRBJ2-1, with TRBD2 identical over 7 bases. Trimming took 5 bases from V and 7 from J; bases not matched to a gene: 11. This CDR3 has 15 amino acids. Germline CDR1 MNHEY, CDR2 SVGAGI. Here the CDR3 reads CASSPGGSGGNEQFF. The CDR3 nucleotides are TGTGCCAGCAGTCCCGGCGGGAGCGGTGGGAATGAGCAGTTCTTC.